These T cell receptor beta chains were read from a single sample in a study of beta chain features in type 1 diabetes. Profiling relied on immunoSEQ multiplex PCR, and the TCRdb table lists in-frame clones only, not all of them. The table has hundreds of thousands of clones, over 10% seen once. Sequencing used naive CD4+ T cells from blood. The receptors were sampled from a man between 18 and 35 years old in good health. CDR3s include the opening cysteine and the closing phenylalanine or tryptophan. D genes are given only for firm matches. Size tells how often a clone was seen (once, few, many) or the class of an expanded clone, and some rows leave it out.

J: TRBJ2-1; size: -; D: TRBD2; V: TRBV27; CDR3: CASSFSSGRVDEQFF; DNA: TGTGCCAGCAGTTTCTCTAGCGGGAGGGTCGATGAGCAGTTCTTC
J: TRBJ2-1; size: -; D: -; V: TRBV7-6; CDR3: CASSPLDFSYNEQFF; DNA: TGTGCCAGCAGCCCCCTGGACTTCTCCTACAATGAGCAGTTCTTC
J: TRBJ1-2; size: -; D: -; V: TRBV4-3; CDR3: CASSQDSQAPYGYTF; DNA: TGCGCCAGCAGCCAAGACTCCCAGGCCCCCTATGGCTACACCTTC
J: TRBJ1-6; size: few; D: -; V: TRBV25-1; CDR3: CASSEYTAAMPLHF; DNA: TGTGCCAGCAGTGAATATACTGCCGCCATGCCCCTCCACTTT
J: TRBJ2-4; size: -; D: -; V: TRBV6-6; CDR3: CASSIPGVGKNIQYF; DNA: TGTGCCAGCAGTATCCCCGGGGTTGGCAAAAACATTCAGTACTTC
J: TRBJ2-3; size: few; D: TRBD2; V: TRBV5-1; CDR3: CASKTGLAGHNTQYF; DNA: TGCGCCAGCAAAACGGGACTAGCGGGGCATAATACGCAGTATTTT
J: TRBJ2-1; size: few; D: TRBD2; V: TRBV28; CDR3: CASSNLGAGGDNEQFF; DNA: TGTGCCAGCAGTAATCTTGGGGCGGGAGGCGACAATGAGCAGTTCTTC
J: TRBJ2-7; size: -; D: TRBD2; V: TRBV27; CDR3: CASSSSGAYEQYF; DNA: TGTGCCAGCAGTTCCAGCGGGGCCTACGAGCAGTACTTC
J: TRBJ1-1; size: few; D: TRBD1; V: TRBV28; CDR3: CASSGDRGLVDTEAFF; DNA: TGTGCCAGCAGTGGAGACAGGGGCTTAGTTGACACTGAAGCTTTCTTT
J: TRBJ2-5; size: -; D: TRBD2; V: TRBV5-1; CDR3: CASSLGTSSQETQYF; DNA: TGCGCCAGCAGCTTGGGGACTAGCTCCCAAGAGACCCAGTACTTC
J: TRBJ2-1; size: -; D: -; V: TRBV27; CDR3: CASSLWGVREQFF; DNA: TGTGCCAGCAGTTTATGGGGAGTTCGTGAGCAGTTCTTC
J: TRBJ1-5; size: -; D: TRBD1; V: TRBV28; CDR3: CASTRGVNQPQHF; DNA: TGTGCCAGCACCAGGGGGGTCAATCAGCCCCAGCATTTT
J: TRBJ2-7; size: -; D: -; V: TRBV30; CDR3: CAWSVPGTPSYEQYF; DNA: TGTGCCTGGAGTGTCCCCGGGACTCCCTCCTACGAGCAGTACTTC
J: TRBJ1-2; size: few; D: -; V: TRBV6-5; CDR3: CASSYGGADYGYTF; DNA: TGTGCCAGCAGTTACGGGGGGGCGGACTATGGCTACACCTTC
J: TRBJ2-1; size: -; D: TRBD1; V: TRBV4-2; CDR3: CASSPVARGHNEQFF; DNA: TGTGCCAGCAGCCCTGTGGCCAGGGGGCACAATGAGCAGTTCTTC
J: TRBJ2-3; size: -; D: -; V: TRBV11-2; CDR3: CASSLDQDTQYF; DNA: TGTGCCAGCAGCTTAGATCAAGATACGCAGTATTTT
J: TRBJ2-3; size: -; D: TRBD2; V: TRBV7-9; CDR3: CASSSTGGSTDTQYF; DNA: TGTGCCAGCAGCTCAACGGGGGGTAGCACAGATACGCAGTATTTT
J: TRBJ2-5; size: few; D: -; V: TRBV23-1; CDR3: CASSQGSQETQYF; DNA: TGCGCCAGCAGTCAAGGCAGCCAAGAGACCCAGTACTTC
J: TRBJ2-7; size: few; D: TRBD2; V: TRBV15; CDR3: CATSRGGLAGSYEQYF; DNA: TGTGCCACCAGCAGAGGGGGACTAGCGGGCTCCTACGAGCAGTACTTC
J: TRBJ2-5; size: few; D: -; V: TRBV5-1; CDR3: CASSLASEETQYF; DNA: TGCGCCAGCAGCTTGGCCAGCGAAGAGACCCAGTACTTC
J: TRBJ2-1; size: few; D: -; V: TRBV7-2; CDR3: CASSLVGSDEQFF; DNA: TGTGCCAGCAGCTTAGTCGGGTCGGATGAGCAGTTCTTC
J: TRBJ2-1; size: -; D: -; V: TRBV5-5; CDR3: CASTRQVFYPEQFF; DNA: TGTGCCAGCACCCGACAGGTGTTTTATCCTGAGCAGTTCTTC
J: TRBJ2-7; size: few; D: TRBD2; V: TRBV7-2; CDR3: CASSSQGIAGGLNEQYF; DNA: TGTGCCAGCAGCTCGCAGGGTATAGCGGGAGGGCTCAACGAGCAGTACTTC
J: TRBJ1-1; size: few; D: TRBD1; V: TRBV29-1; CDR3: CSVLTGGVNTEAFF; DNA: TGCAGCGTATTAACAGGGGGCGTTAACACTGAAGCTTTCTTT
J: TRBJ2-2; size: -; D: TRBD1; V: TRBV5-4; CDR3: CASSSPGAGGTGELFF; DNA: TGTGCCAGCAGCTCCCCCGGCGCAGGGGGCACCGGGGAGCTGTTTTTT
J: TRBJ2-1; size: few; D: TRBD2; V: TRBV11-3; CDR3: CASSLGKTSGTYNEQFF; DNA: TGTGCCAGCAGCTTAGGGAAGACTAGCGGAACCTACAATGAGCAGTTCTTC
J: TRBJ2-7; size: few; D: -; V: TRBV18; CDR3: CASSPPTGSYEQYF; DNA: TGTGCCAGCTCACCACCGACAGGCTCCTACGAGCAGTACTTC
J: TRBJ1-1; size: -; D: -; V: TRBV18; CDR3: CASSAQGTTEEAFF; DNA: TGTGCCAGCTCTGCGCAGGGGACCACTGAGGAAGCTTTCTTT
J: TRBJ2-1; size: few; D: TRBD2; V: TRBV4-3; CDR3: CASSQDVRTSGSYSYNEQFF; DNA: TGCGCCAGCAGCCAAGATGTCCGGACTAGCGGGAGTTACTCCTACAATGAGCAGTTCTTC
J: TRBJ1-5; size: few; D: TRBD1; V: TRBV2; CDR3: CATRGGGRRPQHF; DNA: TGTGCCACCAGAGGAGGGGGCCGGCGGCCCCAGCATTTT
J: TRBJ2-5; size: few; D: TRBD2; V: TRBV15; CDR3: CATSRGGTSGRSETQYF; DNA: TGTGCCACCAGCAGAGGGGGGACTAGCGGGAGAAGTGAGACCCAGTACTTC
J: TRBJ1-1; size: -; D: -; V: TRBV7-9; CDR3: CASSSQGPEAFF; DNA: TGTGCCAGCAGCTCCCAGGGGCCTGAAGCTTTCTTT
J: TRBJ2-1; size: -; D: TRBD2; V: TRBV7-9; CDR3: CASSLARLAEQFF; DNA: TGTGCCAGCAGCTTAGCTCGACTAGCGGAGCAGTTCTTC
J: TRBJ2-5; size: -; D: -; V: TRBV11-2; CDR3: CASSFVFQETQYF; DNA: TGTGCCAGCAGCTTTGTCTTCCAAGAGACCCAGTACTTC
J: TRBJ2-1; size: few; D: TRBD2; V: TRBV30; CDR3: CAWSVGTSGRAISFNEQFF; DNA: TGTGCCTGGAGTGTAGGGACTAGCGGGAGGGCCATCAGTTTCAATGAGCAGTTCTTC
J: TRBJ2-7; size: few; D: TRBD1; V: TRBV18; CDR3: CASSKGQGAYEQYF; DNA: TGTGCCAGCTCAAAAGGACAGGGGGCCTACGAGCAGTACTTC
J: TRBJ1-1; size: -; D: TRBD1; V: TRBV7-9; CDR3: CASSLTGALRTEAFF; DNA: TGTGCCAGCAGCTTGACAGGGGCCTTGCGAACTGAAGCTTTCTTT
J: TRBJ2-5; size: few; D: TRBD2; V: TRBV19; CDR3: CASSIGSPGGGETQYF; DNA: TGTGCCAGTAGTATAGGTAGTCCGGGCGGGGGAGAGACCCAGTACTTC
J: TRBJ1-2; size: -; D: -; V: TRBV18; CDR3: CASSPRDTWGILGYTF; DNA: TGTGCCAGCTCACCACGGGACACCTGGGGGATTTTAGGCTACACCTTC
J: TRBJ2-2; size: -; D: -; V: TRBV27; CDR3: CASSFEGILRDRELFF; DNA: TGTGCCAGCAGTTTCGAGGGTATTCTCAGGGACAGGGAGCTGTTTTTT
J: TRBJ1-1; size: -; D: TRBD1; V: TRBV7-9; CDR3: CASSSDRVHTEAFF; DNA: TGTGCCAGCAGCTCGGACAGGGTGCACACTGAAGCTTTCTTT
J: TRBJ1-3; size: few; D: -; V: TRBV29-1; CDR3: CSTTGHGNTIYF; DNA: TGCAGCACGACAGGTCACGGAAACACCATATATTTT
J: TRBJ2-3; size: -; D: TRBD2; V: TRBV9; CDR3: CASSPPPPSGRTDTQYF; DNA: TGTGCCAGCAGCCCCCCACCCCCCAGCGGGAGAACAGATACGCAGTATTTT
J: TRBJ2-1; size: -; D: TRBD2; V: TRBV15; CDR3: CATSEGLAGGEQFF; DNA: TGTGCCACCAGCGAGGGACTAGCGGGAGGTGAGCAGTTCTTC
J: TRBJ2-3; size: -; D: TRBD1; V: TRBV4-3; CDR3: CASSQDWARGTDTQYF; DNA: TGCGCCAGCAGCCAAGATTGGGCCAGGGGGACAGATACGCAGTATTTT